The next 32 T cell receptor beta chains were all read from a single sample in a study of T-cell reconstitution after alpha-beta-depleted transplantation in children. Preparation of the TCRbeta library involved a method that used unique molecular identifiers. TCRdb reanalysed the PCR reads using MiXCR and keeps one entry per CDR3 protein. Found here are about 250,000 distinct CDR3 sequences, approximately 24% of them singletons; the top ten hold 4% to 5.5%. Here the sequenced sample was PBMCs, mostly from graft donor cells, taken 360 days after TCRalphabeta/CD19-depleted stem cell transplant. These TCRs come from a female patient aged 2 to 10 who had a stem cell transplant for congenital amegakaryocytic thrombocytopenia, so the T cells may come from the graft donor.

This clonotype was recorded many times. V and J are TRBV12-3 or TRBV12-4 and TRBJ2-1, with D possibly TRBD2 on 5 matching bases. This CDR3 contains 15 residues. Trimming stripped 3 bases from V and 0 bases from J, with 9 bases between. CDR3 residues: CASSLRALSYNEQFF. In DNA form, the CDR3 reads TGTGCCAGCAGTTTGAGGGCCCTCTCCTACAATGAGCAGTTCTTC.

This clonotype was picked up a small number of times. This rearrangement joins TRBV5-1 to TRBJ2-1; 7 bases align to TRBD2. This CDR3 comprises 15 residues. Trimming at V came to 1 base and at J to 5 bases, leaving 6 bases not matched to a gene. The V gene's germline CDR1 is SGHRS and CDR2 YFSETQ. This chain's CDR3 is CASSLSRAGNNEQFF. Here the CDR3 DNA reads TGCGCCAGCAGCTTGTCTCGAGCGGGAAACAATGAGCAGTTCTTC.

The chain uses TRBV25-1 and TRBJ1-2; maybe TRBD1 (5 bases). CDR1 and CDR2 from the germline V gene are MGHDK and SYGVNS. Trimming pared 7 bases from V and 4 bases from J, leaving 22 bases between. The CDR3 loop spans 16 amino acids. CDR3 in DNA: TGTGCCAGCATTATTGGAGGGAGGGGTCTTGGCTATGGCTACACCTTC. Protein: CASIIGGRGLGYGYTF.

The chain uses TRBV6-2 or TRBV6-3 and TRBJ2-1; D remains unclear. Germline CDR1 and CDR2: MNHEY and SVGEGT. The ends were cut back, 0 bases at V and 7 bases at J, with 10 bases in the middle. The CDR3 extends over 14 amino acids. CDR3 nucleotide sequence: TGTGCCAGCAGTTACTCGATGGTGGGGAATGAGCAGTTCTTC. Translating it yields CASSYSMVGNEQFF.

The chain joins TRBV20-1 to TRBJ2-7; 11 bases are a match to TRBD2. Trimming removed 3 bases from V and 4 bases from J; junction bases left unmatched: 5. Germline V gives CDR1 DFQATT, CDR2 SNEGSKA (reference sequence). This CDR3 spans 14 amino acids. CDR3 DNA sequence: TGCAGTGCTAGCCCTAGCGGGAGGTATTACGAGCAGTACTTC. This translates into CSASPSGRYYEQYF.

The chain recombines TRBV20-1 with TRBJ1-4, with D possibly matching TRBD1 (5 bases). V gave up 4 bases and J gave up 7 bases, with 13 bases separating them. Per germline, CDR1 DFQATT and CDR2 SNEGSKA (reference sequence). There are 13 residues in the CDR3. CDR3 residues: CSAMDKRGEKLFF. The CDR3 bases are TGCAGTGCTATGGACAAACGGGGTGAAAAACTGTTTTTT.

CDR3 residues: CSASSQGAPGDTQYF. For the CDR3, the DNA is TGCAGTGCTAGCTCCCAGGGGGCGCCGGGAGATACGCAGTATTTT. This chain uses TRBV20-1 with TRBJ2-3, with TRBD1 identical over 8 bases. This CDR3 comprises 15 residues. Germline CDR1 reads DFQATT; CDR2 reads SNEGSKA (reference sequence). V shed 3 bases, J shed 5 bases, and the junction held 10 bases outside the gene matches.

This clonotype was picked up many times. Written as DNA, the CDR3 is TGTGCCAGCAGCTCCGACAGTATCTATGGCTACACCTTC. Translating gives CASSSDSIYGYTF. This sequence joins TRBV7-2 and TRBJ1-2, with a weak D call TRBD1 (5 bases). Germline V gives CDR1 SGHTA, CDR2 FQGNSA. This CDR3 region has 13 residues. V lost 4 bases and J 4 bases, leaving 10 bases between the germline ends.

The chain carries TRBV9 and TRBJ2-2; 9 positions agree with TRBD1. Germline CDR1 is SGDLS and CDR2 is YYNGEE. J lost 0 bases, V lost 4 bases, and 13 bases had no gene match. The CDR3 spans 19 residues. The CDR3 is CASSYRGLATPANTGELFF. The CDR3 region has the DNA TGTGCCAGCAGCTACAGGGGGCTTGCGACCCCGGCGAACACCGGGGAGCTGTTTTTT. Filled out from reference TRBV9 and TRBJ2-2, the complete variable domain reads DSGVTQTPKHLITATGQRVTLRCSPRSGDLSVYWYQQSLDQGLQFLIQYYNGEERAKGNILERFSAQQFPDLHSELNLSSLELGDSALYFCASSYRGLATPANTGELFFGEGSRLTVL.

This chain connects TRBV12-3 or TRBV12-4 to TRBJ1-5; 7 bases match TRBD1. V lost 6 bases and J lost 4; bases outside the gene matches: 3. The CDR3 is 13 amino acids. CDR3 loop: CASREQGNQPQHF. Written as DNA, the CDR3 is TGTGCCAGCAGAGAACAGGGGAATCAGCCCCAGCATTTT.

This chain links TRBV3-1 with TRBJ2-7; D remains ambiguous. The V and J ends lost 6 bases and 5 bases respectively, with 11 bases between them. The CDR3 sequence is 12 residues long. Per germline, CDR1 LGHDT and CDR2 YNNKEL (reference sequence). The CDR3: CASRMGGHEQYF. The CDR3 nucleotides are TGTGCCAGCAGGATGGGCGGTCACGAGCAGTACTTC.

The CDR3 protein is CASSVGQGAEKLFF. The DNA of the CDR3 is TGTGCCAGCAGCGTAGGGCAGGGGGCGGAAAAACTGTTTTTT. The chain has TRBV9 and TRBJ1-4; the match to TRBD1 covers 8 bases. Per germline, CDR1 SGDLS and CDR2 YYNGEE. J was trimmed by 8 bases and V by 0 bases; bases with no gene match: 3. The CDR3 is 14 residues long.

The chain is built from TRBV29-1 and TRBJ2-1; D not certain. V was pared by 1 base and J by 0 bases, with 22 bases between. The CDR3 length is 19 residues. From germline, CDR1 is SQVTM and CDR2 ANQGSEA. CDR3 region: CSVEGQAQLRVHSYNEQFF. The DNA for the CDR3 is TGCAGCGTTGAAGGTCAGGCCCAGCTCCGGGTCCACTCCTACAATGAGCAGTTCTTC.

J is TRBJ2-7 and V is TRBV13; TRBD1 aligns across 9 bases. Germline V gene data show CDR1 as PRHDT and CDR2 as FYEKMQ (reference sequence). The CDR3 has 16 amino acids. V was pared by 4 bases and J by 3 bases, with 10 bases of the junction left unmatched. CDR3 DNA: TGTGCCAGCAGCTCGGTTAACAGGGGGCTCAACTACGAGCAGTACTTC. Protein: CASSSVNRGLNYEQYF. Combining the CDR3 with reference TRBV13 and TRBJ2-7 gives the whole variable domain AAGVIQSPRHLIKEKRETATLKCYPIPRHDTVYWYQQGPGQDPQFLISFYEKMQSDKGSIPDRFSAQQFSDYHSELNMSSLELGDSALYFCASSSVNRGLNYEQYFGPGTRLTVT.

This clonotype was counted ten times or more. The chain joins TRBV25-1 to TRBJ2-1; D unresolved. CDR1 is MGHDK, CDR2 SYGVNS, per germline. The CDR3 runs to 13 residues. Trimming removed 6 bases from V and 8 bases from J, with 14 bases in between. CDR3 sequence: CASSETVSDEQFF. The DNA of the CDR3 is TGTGCCAGCAGCGAAACGGTTTCGGATGAGCAGTTCTTC.

This rearrangement joins TRBV12-3 or TRBV12-4 to TRBJ2-3; 9 bases are a match to TRBD2. The CDR3 has 20 amino acids. J gave up 0 bases and V 3 bases, and 16 bases lay outside the gene matches. The CDR3 region is CASSFFPYGGGETSTDTQYF. The CDR3, as DNA: TGTGCCAGCAGTTTCTTTCCGTACGGCGGGGGGGAAACTAGCACAGATACGCAGTATTTT.

The chain recombines TRBV18 with TRBJ2-1; either TRBD1 or TRBD2 may fit D (5 bases each). Trimming removed 5 bases from V and 8 bases from J, with 22 bases in between. Germline V gene sequence: CDR1 KGHSH, CDR2 LQKENI. The CDR3 sequence is 16 residues long. In DNA form, the CDR3 reads TGTGCCAGCTCATCCCGTCAAAAGGTGGGGGTCGATGAGCAGTTCTTC. Its protein is CASSSRQKVGVDEQFF.

The table lists this clonotype with a few counts. This sequence joins TRBV11-1 and TRBJ2-1; D is perhaps TRBD1 (6 bases). CDR3 length: 17 residues. The germline V gene has CDR1 SGHAT and CDR2 FQDESV (reference sequence). With 6 bases removed from V and 1 base from J, the gap between germline ends came to 19 bases. The CDR3, as DNA: TGTGCCAGCAGATCGACACAGGGAAGAGGGTCCTACAATGAGCAGTTCTTC. Translated, it gives CASRSTQGRGSYNEQFF. Full variable domain (missing parts from reference TRBV11-1 and TRBJ2-1): EAEVAQSPRYKITEKSQAVAFWCDPISGHATLYWYRQILGQGPELLVQFQDESVVDDSQLPKDRFSAERLKGVDSTLKIQPAELGDSAMYLCASRSTQGRGSYNEQFFGPGTRLTVL.

This rearrangement joins TRBV6-1 to TRBJ2-1; 9 bases agree with TRBD1. The CDR3 has 13 amino acids. The germline V gene has CDR1 MNHNS and CDR2 SASEGT. The ends lost 8 bases at V and 8 bases at J; junction bases unmatched: 7. CDR3 nucleotides: TGTGCCAGCCTTCGACAGGGGGGCGATGAGCAGTTCTTC. Its protein is CASLRQGGDEQFF.

This sequence joins TRBV5-1 and TRBJ2-6; possibly TRBD2 for D (5 bases). The germline gives CDR1 SGHRS, CDR2 YFSETQ. V lost 2 bases, J lost 0 bases, and 6 bases lay in between. The CDR3 spans 15 residues. The DNA for the CDR3 is TGCGCCAGCAGCTTCGGGGACTCTGGGGCCAACGTCCTGACTTTC. It specifies CASSFGDSGANVLTF.

In this sample, this clonotype turned up a few times. The chain has TRBV20-1 and TRBJ2-3, with 7 bases lining up with TRBD1. The CDR3 contains 15 residues. Germline V lookup: CDR1 DFQATT, CDR2 SNEGSKA (reference sequence). V trimming: 3 bases; J trimming: 5 bases; junction bases outside the gene matches: 11. The CDR3 spells CSASRGQPLGDTQYF. CDR3 nucleotide sequence: TGCAGTGCTAGTCGGGGACAGCCTTTGGGAGATACGCAGTATTTT.

V is TRBV11-2 and J is TRBJ2-7, with D unclear. The germline gives CDR1 SGHAT, CDR2 FQNNGV. The CDR3 is made up of 11 amino acids. The ends were cut back, 3 bases at V and 5 bases at J, with 5 bases in the middle. The CDR3 DNA follows: TGTGCCAGCAGCTTTCGCCACGAGCAGTACTTC. Encoded protein: CASSFRHEQYF.

A few counts support this clonotype. The rearrangement uses TRBV5-1 and TRBJ2-5, with D perhaps TRBD1 (5 bases). The CDR3 covers 15 residues. Germline CDR1 SGHRS, CDR2 YFSETQ. The V and J ends lost 0 bases and 1 base respectively, with 10 bases between them. In DNA, the CDR3 is TGCGCCAGCAGCTTGGGGTCTACAGGCCAAGAGACCCAGTACTTC. Translation: CASSLGSTGQETQYF.

V gene TRBV29-1 combines with J gene TRBJ1-3, with TRBD1 matching over 7 bases. CDR3 size: 14 residues. V gave up 6 bases and J gave up 2 bases; unmatched junction bases: 7. Germline CDR1 and CDR2: SQVTM and ANQGSEA. CDR3 region: CSVGPGGAGNTIYF. In DNA, the CDR3 is TGCAGCGTGGGGCCAGGGGGAGCTGGAAACACCATATATTTT.

The sample holds many counts of this clonotype. This chain uses TRBV20-1 with TRBJ2-3, with 10 bases identical to TRBD2. The CDR3 consists of 15 residues. Looked up from germline, CDR1 is DFQATT and CDR2 is SNEGSKA (reference sequence). V shed 5 bases and J 7 bases; nucleotides not matched to a gene: 12. The CDR3 is CSAPPSGRGRNTQYF. In nucleotides, the CDR3 is TGCAGTGCTCCTCCTAGCGGGAGAGGGCGAAATACGCAGTATTTT.

This clonotype came up many times. The rearrangement joins TRBV12-3 or TRBV12-4 to TRBJ2-3; 10 positions agree with TRBD2. V dropped 5 bases and J dropped 1; count of bases not matched to a gene: 6. CDR3 length: 16 amino acids. Here the CDR3 DNA reads TGTGCCAGCAGTGGCCCCGGGACTAGCGGCACAGATACGCAGTATTTT. This translates into CASSGPGTSGTDTQYF.

V gene TRBV15 combines with J gene TRBJ2-7; unclear D gene. Germline V lookup: CDR1 LNHNV, CDR2 YYDKDF (reference sequence). V was shortened by 0 bases and J by 0 bases, with 6 bases between the two germline ends. CDR3 length: 14 amino acids. The CDR3 reads CATSRDLPSYEQYF. Written as DNA, the CDR3 is TGTGCCACCAGCAGAGATCTCCCCTCCTACGAGCAGTACTTC.

This clonotype came up a few times. The rearrangement links TRBV5-5 to TRBJ1-5, with 7 positions matching TRBD1. V lost 4 bases to trimming and J lost 0 bases; unmatched junction nucleotides: 7. CDR1 and CDR2 (germline): SGHKS, YYEKEE (reference sequence). The CDR3 has 16 amino acids. The CDR3 protein is CASSLTGTDSNQPQHF. CDR3 sequence (DNA): TGTGCCAGCAGCCTAACCGGGACAGATAGCAATCAGCCCCAGCATTTT.

This clonotype turned up a few times. V usage is TRBV9 and J usage is TRBJ2-1; D gene unclear. Germline CDR1 reads SGDLS; CDR2 reads YYNGEE. The V gene lost 0 bases and the J gene lost 0 bases, with 7 bases spanning the gap. CDR3 length: 15 residues. As DNA, the CDR3 is TGTGCCAGCAGCGTAGACCTAAGCTCCTACAATGAGCAGTTCTTC. Translated: CASSVDLSSYNEQFF.

The rearrangement uses TRBV30 and TRBJ1-1; D is possibly TRBD1 (6 bases). With 3 bases removed from V and 1 base from J, the gap between germline ends came to 12 bases. CDR3 size: 14 residues. Germline lookup yields CDR1 GTSNPN and CDR2 SVGIG (reference sequence). CDR3 sequence: CAWREQGWNTEAFF. The CDR3 DNA reads TGTGCCTGGAGGGAACAGGGCTGGAACACTGAAGCTTTCTTT.

This clonotype was recorded a few times. The V and J genes are TRBV20-1 and TRBJ2-1, with D uncertain. Deletions cut 3 bases from V and 13 bases from J, with 10 bases between. Germline CDR1 reads DFQATT; CDR2 reads SNEGSKA (reference sequence). CDR3 length equals 10 residues. CDR3 nucleotides: TGCAGTGCTAGTGCTCCGACACAGTTCTTC. Translation: CSASAPTQFF.

The V and J genes are TRBV27 and TRBJ1-6; a possible D gene is TRBD1 (5 bases). The CDR3 extends over 15 amino acids. Trimming shortened V by 10 bases and J by 0 bases, and 13 bases separated the two germline ends. Germline values: CDR1 MNHEY, CDR2 SMNVEV (reference sequence). CDR3 region: CATGPPSSYNSPLHF. CDR3 coding DNA: TGTGCCACGGGACCGCCGAGCTCCTATAATTCACCCCTCCACTTT.